This TCR beta chain was captured by sequencing in a study of cytomegalovirus exposure and HLA in healthy donors. Study information: As an earlier analysis found, 150 million to 200 million T cells yielded about 120 million unique TCR beta sequences. Whole-study findings and limits: In an earlier analysis, most TCR beta V segments were productive about 90% or about 30% of the time.

V dropped 8 bases and J dropped 0 bases, with 10 bases sitting between them. There are 13 residues in the CDR3. Germline V gene sequence: CDR1 MNHNS, CDR2 SASEGT. About this clone itself: The antigen is unknown.

PCR amplification relied on 60 Vbeta primers (plus 13 Jbeta primers). Measured with immunoSEQ multiplex PCR; TCRdb has only the in-frame clones, and not every one. Of 180,000 or so clones in the sample, 80% to 90% were seen once. Sample: PBMCs. The V and J genes are TRBV6-1 and TRBJ1-1, with a possible D match to TRBD1 (6 bases). This TCR was sampled from a man between 18 and 29 years old in good health and CMV-seropositive. The CDR3 here is CASGGHLNTEAFF. CDR3 bases: TGTGCCAGCGGGGGACACTTGAACACTGAAGCTTTCTTT.